These 16 T cell receptor beta chains share one sample of origin, sequenced in a study of OX40 agonist ivuxolimab in advanced cancers. Profiled with immunoSEQ multiplex PCR; TCRdb holds only in-frame clones, not every one. The sample carries tens of thousands of clones, approximately 78% recorded once. The starting material was CD4+ or CD8+ T cells sorted from blood, obtained in a trial of the OX40 agonist ivuxolimab. Receptors originate from an adult with an advanced solid tumor such as melanoma, head and neck, liver or kidney cancer.

The chain is built from TRBV9 and TRBJ1-2; D gene ambiguous. This CDR3 is 10 amino acids long. V shed 10 bases and J shed 8 bases, with 12 bases lying between them. From germline, CDR1 is SGDLS and CDR2 YYNGEE. This chain's CDR3 is CASSGIGYTF. CDR3 in DNA: TGTGCCTCCTCTGGGATCGGCTACACCTTC.

The genes are TRBV5-6 and TRBJ2-5, with D unclear. Germline V CDR1 and CDR2: SGHDT, YYEEEE. Trimming took off 3 bases at V and 5 bases at J, with 5 bases between the two ends. The CDR3 is 11 residues long. Here the CDR3 DNA reads TGTGCCAGCAGCTCGGTGGAGACCCAGTACTTC. It encodes CASSSVETQYF.

The chain couples TRBV11-2 to TRBJ2-7; TRBD1 agrees at 7 bases. The CDR3 consists of 14 residues. Trimming at V came to 4 bases and at J to 0 bases, leaving 3 bases not matched to a gene. Per germline, CDR1 SGHAT and CDR2 FQNNGV. CDR3: CASSSGQFSYEQYF. For the CDR3, the DNA is TGTGCCAGCAGCTCGGGACAGTTCTCCTACGAGCAGTACTTC.

The chain links TRBV5-8 to TRBJ2-7, with 8 bases identical to TRBD2. The CDR3 runs 14 residues. CDR1 SGHTS and CDR2 YDEGEE come from the germline V gene. V shed 1 base, J shed 3 bases, and the junction held 3 bases outside the gene matches. The DNA of the CDR3 is TGTGCCAGCAGCTTGCGGGGGACTAGCTACGAGCAGTACTTC. Its translation: CASSLRGTSYEQYF.

The chain links TRBV4-3 to TRBJ1-2, with TRBD1 identical over 7 bases. CDR3 size: 13 residues. The junction had 1 base not matched to a gene; V was cut back by 0 bases and J by 6 bases. CDR1 LGHNA and CDR2 YSLEER come from the germline V gene. CDR3 amino acids: CASSQETGNGYTF. CDR3 nucleotide sequence: TGCGCCAGCAGCCAAGAGACAGGGAATGGCTACACCTTC.

V and J are TRBV6-1 and TRBJ1-2; 8 bases fit TRBD1. The CDR3 is 15 amino acids. Germline V gene sequence: CDR1 MNHNS, CDR2 SASEGT. Trimming took 3 bases from V and 2 from J; bases not matched to a gene: 5. The CDR3 is CASSDRDRLNYGYTF. The DNA of the CDR3 is TGTGCCAGCAGTGACCGGGACAGGCTCAACTATGGCTACACCTTC.

The chain uses TRBV5-6 and TRBJ1-5, with D perhaps matching TRBD1 (6 bases). Germline V gene lookup returns CDR1 SGHDT and CDR2 YYEEEE. This CDR3 has 16 amino acids. V was clipped by 0 bases and J by 9 bases, with 19 bases between them. The CDR3 loop reads CASSLVSGGRTGPQHF. In DNA form, the CDR3 reads TGTGCCAGCAGCTTGGTTTCGGGGGGCCGGACGGGGCCCCAGCATTTT.

This clone showed up just once. This rearrangement joins TRBV5-1 to TRBJ2-5; D possibly corresponds to TRBD2 (5 bases). The CDR3 is made up of 14 amino acids. Trimming shortened V by 0 bases and J by 0 bases, and 6 bases separated the two germline ends. Germline lookup yields CDR1 SGHRS and CDR2 YFSETQ. This CDR3 reads CASSLGGNQETQYF. The DNA of the CDR3 is TGCGCCAGCAGCTTGGGAGGGAACCAAGAGACCCAGTACTTC.

This chain uses TRBV7-2 with TRBJ1-1, with D possibly being TRBD1 (5 bases). The V end was cut by 4 bases, the J end by 6 bases, with 12 bases between. CDR1 is SGHTA and CDR2 is FQGNSA in the germline V gene. The CDR3 covers 13 residues. The CDR3 here is CASSSRVRAEAFF. The CDR3 DNA reads as TGTGCCAGCAGCTCCAGGGTTAGGGCTGAAGCTTTCTTT.

The chain combines TRBV28 with TRBJ1-6, with 9 bases that match TRBD1. This CDR3 is 13 amino acids long. Germline CDR1 MDHEN, CDR2 SYDVKM. Trimming took 6 bases from V and 9 from J; bases not matched to a gene: 3. The CDR3 is CASRSDRGSPLHF. The CDR3 DNA follows: TGTGCCAGCAGGTCGGACAGGGGTTCACCCCTCCACTTT.

V is TRBV6-5 and J is TRBJ1-2; no firm D call. CDR3 length: 12 amino acids. In germline, CDR1 is MNHEY, CDR2 SVGAGI. Trimming shortened V by 5 bases and J by 0 bases, and 4 bases separated the two germline ends. The CDR3 DNA reads as TGTGCCAGCAGTAATCCTAACTATGGCTACACCTTC. Translating gives CASSNPNYGYTF.

The CDR3 region is CAGGVGATANLYGYTF. The CDR3 region has the DNA TGTGCCGGCGGCGTGGGGGCGACAGCAAACCTTTATGGCTACACCTTC. The chain uses TRBV13 and TRBJ1-2; a possible D gene is TRBD1 (6 bases). Trimming pared 11 bases from V and 5 bases from J, leaving 27 bases between. CDR3 size: 16 residues. From germline, CDR1 is PRHDT and CDR2 FYEKMQ (reference sequence).

V is TRBV9 and J is TRBJ2-3, with D unresolved. The V gene's germline CDR1 is SGDLS and CDR2 YYNGEE. Trimming took 4 bases from V and 2 from J, leaving 14 bases between them. This CDR3 comprises 15 residues. DNA for the CDR3: TGTGCCAGCAGCCTAATTGGCAGAGACACAGATACGCAGTATTTT. It yields the protein CASSLIGRDTDTQYF.

This clone is medium-sized in the sample. The J gene is TRBJ1-4, the V gene TRBV7-9, with D possibly TRBD1 on 6 matching bases. V was trimmed by 3 bases and J by 4 bases, leaving 9 bases between them. CDR3 length equals 14 residues. Per the germline V gene, CDR1 is SEHNR and CDR2 is FQNEAQ (reference sequence). CDR3 nucleotide sequence: TGTGCCAGCAGCTTGGACAGCAATAATGAAAAACTGTTTTTT. This sequence encodes CASSLDSNNEKLFF.

This chain links TRBV6-6 with TRBJ1-6; 7 bases are shared with TRBD1. V dropped 4 bases and J dropped 5; count of bases not matched to a gene: 2. The CDR3 extends over 14 amino acids. Germline V lookup: CDR1 MNHNY, CDR2 SVGAGI (reference sequence). The CDR3 spells CASSWTGDNSPLHF. The DNA of the CDR3 is TGTGCCAGCAGTTGGACAGGAGATAATTCACCCCTCCACTTT.

The gene calls are TRBV28 and TRBJ2-6; no firm D call. Trimming pared 2 bases from V and 0 bases from J, leaving 5 bases between. Looked up from germline, CDR1 is MDHEN and CDR2 is SYDVKM. This CDR3 is built from 15 residues. CDR3 amino acids: CASSLTLSGANVLTF. DNA of the CDR3: TGTGCCAGCAGTTTAACCCTCTCTGGGGCCAACGTCCTGACTTTC.